Reported below is one T cell receptor (beta chain). This sample is drawn from a study of blood T cell repertoires in COVID-19. Across the study: The origin of the acute and convalescent COVID-19 samples was the United States, Italy and Spain. T cells, B-cell-depleted T cells, or PBMCs provided the cDNA or gDNA that served as material.

Source study methods: Reference gene primer amplification yielded estimated nucleated cell counts. Sequencing was performed with immunoSEQ multiplex PCR; in TCRdb, only in-frame clones are kept and a portion is missing. That table furnishes V, J and clone size, whereas the DNA furnished D and trimming. The table includes 200,000 to 250,000 clones, 80% to 90% detected once. The length of the CDR3 is 14 residues. Trimming removed 3 bases from V and 3 bases from J, with 6 bases in between. Germline CDR1 reads LNHDA; CDR2 reads SQIVND (reference sequence). This TCR was recovered from a woman aged 60-75 years who had recovered from COVID-19. The chain joins TRBV19 to TRBJ1-6; D call uncertain. The specimen sequenced was peripheral blood. CDR3 sequence (DNA): TGTGCCAGTAGTATGGGCAGCTATAATTCACCCCTCCACTTT. It codes for CASSMGSYNSPLHF. The full variable domain, its missing parts supplied by reference TRBV19 and TRBJ1-6, is DGGITQSPKYLFRKEGQNVTLSCEQNLNHDAMYWYRQDPGQGLRLIYYSQIVNDFQKGDIAEGYSVSREKKESFPLTVTSAQKNPTAFYLCASSMGSYNSPLHFGNGTRLTVT.